The T cell receptor beta chain under discussion was sequenced for a study of shared clonotypes between healthy human individuals. There are 13 residues in the CDR3. Trimming pared 1 base from V and 2 bases from J, leaving 6 bases between. The germline V gene has CDR1 MGHDK and CDR2 SYGVNS. Here immunoSEQ multiplex PCR was the method, and the copy in TCRdb shows in-frame clones only, minus some. Seen here are around 1.6 million clones, 95% to 99% observed once, and the top ten hold less than 0.55%. The sequenced material came from naive CD4+ T cells sorted from blood. The subset: CD45RA+ positively selected. The rearrangement links TRBV25-1 to TRBJ2-7, with no clear D. The clonotype originates from a man aged 30 to 45 in good health. For the CDR3, the DNA is TGTGCCAGCAGTGAATCGTTCCCCTACGAGCAGTACTTC. Its protein is CASSESFPYEQYF.